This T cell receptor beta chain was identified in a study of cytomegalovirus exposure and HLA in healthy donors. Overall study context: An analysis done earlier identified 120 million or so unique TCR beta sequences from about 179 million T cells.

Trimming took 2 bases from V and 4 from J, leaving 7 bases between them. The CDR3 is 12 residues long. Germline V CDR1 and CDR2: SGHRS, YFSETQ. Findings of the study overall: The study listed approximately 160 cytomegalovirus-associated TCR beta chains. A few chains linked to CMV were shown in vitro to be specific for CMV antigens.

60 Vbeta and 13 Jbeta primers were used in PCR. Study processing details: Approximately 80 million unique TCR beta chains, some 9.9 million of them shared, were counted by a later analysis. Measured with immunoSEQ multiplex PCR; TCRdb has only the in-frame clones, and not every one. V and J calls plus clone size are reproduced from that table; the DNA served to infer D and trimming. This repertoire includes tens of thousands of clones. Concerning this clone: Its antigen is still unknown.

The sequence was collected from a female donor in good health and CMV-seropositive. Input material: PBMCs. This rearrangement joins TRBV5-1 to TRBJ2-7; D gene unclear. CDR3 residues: CASSFNFYEQYF. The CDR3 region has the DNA TGCGCCAGCAGCTTCAACTTTTACGAGCAGTACTTC.